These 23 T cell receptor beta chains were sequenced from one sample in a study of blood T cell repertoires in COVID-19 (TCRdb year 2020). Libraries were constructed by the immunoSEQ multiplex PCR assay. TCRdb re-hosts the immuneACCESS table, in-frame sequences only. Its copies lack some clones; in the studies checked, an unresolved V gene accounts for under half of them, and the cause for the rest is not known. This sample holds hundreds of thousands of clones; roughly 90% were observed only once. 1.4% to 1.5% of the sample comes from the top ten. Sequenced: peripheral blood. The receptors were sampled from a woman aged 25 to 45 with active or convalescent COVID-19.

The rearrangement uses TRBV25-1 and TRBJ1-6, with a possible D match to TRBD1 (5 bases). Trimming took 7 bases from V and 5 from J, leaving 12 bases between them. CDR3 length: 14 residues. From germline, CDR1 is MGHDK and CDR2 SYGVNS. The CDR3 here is CASNDLTDNSPLHF. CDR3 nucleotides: TGTGCCAGCAACGACCTGACAGATAATTCACCCCTCCACTTT.

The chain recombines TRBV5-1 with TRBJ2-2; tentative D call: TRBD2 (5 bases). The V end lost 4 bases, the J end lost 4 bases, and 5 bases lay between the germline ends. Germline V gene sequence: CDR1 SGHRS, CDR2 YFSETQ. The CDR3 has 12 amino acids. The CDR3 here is CASSEGTGELFF. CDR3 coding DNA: TGCGCCAGCAGCGAGGGCACCGGGGAGCTGTTTTTT.

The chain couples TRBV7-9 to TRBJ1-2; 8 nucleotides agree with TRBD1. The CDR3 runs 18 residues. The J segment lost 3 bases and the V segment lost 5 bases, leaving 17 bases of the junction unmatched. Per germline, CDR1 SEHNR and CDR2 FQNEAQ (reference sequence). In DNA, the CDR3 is TGTGCCAGCAGCCCACCGGCACGGGACAGGAGAAATTACTATGGCTACACCTTC. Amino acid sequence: CASSPPARDRRNYYGYTF.

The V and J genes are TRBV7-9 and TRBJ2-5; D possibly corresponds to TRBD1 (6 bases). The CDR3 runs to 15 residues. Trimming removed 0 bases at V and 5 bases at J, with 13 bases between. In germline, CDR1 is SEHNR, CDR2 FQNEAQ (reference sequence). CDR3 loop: CASSLARTAFETQYF. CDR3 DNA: TGTGCCAGCAGCTTAGCGAGGACAGCCTTCGAGACCCAGTACTTC. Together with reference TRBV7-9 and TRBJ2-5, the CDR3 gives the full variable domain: DTGVSQNPRHKITKRGQNVTFRCDPISEHNRLYWYRQTLGQGPEFLTYFQNEAQLEKSRLLSDRFSAERPKGSFSTLEIQRTEQGDSAMYLCASSLARTAFETQYFGPGTRLLVL.

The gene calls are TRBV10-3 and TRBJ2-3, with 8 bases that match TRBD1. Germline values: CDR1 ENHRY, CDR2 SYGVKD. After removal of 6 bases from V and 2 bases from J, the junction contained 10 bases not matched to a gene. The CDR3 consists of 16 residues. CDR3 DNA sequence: TGTGCCATCAGCAGGGGATGGACAGGGAACACAGATACGCAGTATTTT. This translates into CAISRGWTGNTDTQYF.

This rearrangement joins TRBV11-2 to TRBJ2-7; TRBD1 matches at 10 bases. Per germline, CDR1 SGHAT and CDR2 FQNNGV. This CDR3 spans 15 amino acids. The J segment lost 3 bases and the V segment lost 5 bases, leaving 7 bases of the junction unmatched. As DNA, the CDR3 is TGTGCCAGCAGCACGGACAGGGGGGCCTTCTACGAGCAGTACTTC. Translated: CASSTDRGAFYEQYF.

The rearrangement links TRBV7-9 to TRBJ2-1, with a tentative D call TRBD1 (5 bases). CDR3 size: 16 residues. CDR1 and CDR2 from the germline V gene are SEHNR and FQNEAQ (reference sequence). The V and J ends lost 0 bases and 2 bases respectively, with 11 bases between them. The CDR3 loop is CASSLAQGGTYNEQFF. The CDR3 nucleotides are TGTGCCAGCAGCTTAGCGCAGGGCGGCACCTACAATGAGCAGTTCTTC.

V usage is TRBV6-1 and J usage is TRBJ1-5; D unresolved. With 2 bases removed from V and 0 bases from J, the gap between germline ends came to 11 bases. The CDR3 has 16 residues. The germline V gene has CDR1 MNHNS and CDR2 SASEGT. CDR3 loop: CASSERYSYSNQPQHF. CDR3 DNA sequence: TGTGCCAGCAGTGAAAGATACAGCTATAGCAATCAGCCCCAGCATTTT.

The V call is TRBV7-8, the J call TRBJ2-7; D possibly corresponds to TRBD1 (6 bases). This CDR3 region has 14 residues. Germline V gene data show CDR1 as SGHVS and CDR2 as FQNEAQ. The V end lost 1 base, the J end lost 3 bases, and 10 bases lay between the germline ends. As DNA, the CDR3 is TGTGCCAGCAGCTTAGAGGGGACAAGCTACGAGCAGTACTTC. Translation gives CASSLEGTSYEQYF. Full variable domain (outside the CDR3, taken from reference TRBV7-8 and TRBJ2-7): GAGVSQSPRYKVAKRGQDVALRCDPISGHVSLFWYQQALGQGPEFLTYFQNEAQLDKSGLPSDRFFAERPEGSVSTLKIQRTQQEDSAVYLCASSLEGTSYEQYFGPGTRLTVT.

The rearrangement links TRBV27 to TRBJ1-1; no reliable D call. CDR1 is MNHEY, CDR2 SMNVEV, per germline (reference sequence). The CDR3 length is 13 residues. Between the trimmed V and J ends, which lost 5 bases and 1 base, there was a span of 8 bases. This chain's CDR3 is CASSPRSNTEAFF. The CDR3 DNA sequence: TGTGCCAGCAGTCCGCGTTCGAACACTGAAGCTTTCTTT.

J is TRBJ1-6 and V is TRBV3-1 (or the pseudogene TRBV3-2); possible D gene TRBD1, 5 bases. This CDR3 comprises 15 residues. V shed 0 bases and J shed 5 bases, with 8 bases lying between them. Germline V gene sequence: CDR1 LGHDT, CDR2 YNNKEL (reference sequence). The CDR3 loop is CASSQEQADNSPLHF. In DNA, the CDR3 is TGTGCCAGCAGCCAAGAACAGGCTGATAATTCACCCCTCCACTTT.

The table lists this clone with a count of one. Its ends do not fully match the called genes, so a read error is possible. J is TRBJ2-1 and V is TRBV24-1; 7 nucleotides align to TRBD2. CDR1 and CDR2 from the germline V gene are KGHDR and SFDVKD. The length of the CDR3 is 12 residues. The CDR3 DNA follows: TGTGCCACCAGTGATCCGGGGGGAATACCGATCTTC. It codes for CATSDPGGIPIF.

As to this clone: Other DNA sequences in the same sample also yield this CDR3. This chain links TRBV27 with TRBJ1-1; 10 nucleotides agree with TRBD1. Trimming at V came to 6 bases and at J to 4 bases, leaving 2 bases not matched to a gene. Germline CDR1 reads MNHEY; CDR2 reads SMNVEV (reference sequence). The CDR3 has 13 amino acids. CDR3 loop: CASRRTGGTEAFF. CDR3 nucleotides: TGTGCCAGCAGAAGGACAGGGGGCACTGAAGCTTTCTTT.

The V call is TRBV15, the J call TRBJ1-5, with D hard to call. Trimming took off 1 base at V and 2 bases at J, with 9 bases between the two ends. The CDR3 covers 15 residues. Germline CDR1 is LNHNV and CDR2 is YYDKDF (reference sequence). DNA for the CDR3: TGTGCCACCAGCAGAGTGGGCAGGCGCAATCAGCCCCAGCATTTT. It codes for CATSRVGRRNQPQHF.

The CDR3 sequence: CASSDMREVYGYTF. CDR3 coding DNA: TGTGCCAGCAGTGATATGAGGGAGGTTTATGGCTACACCTTC. This rearrangement joins TRBV6-2 or TRBV6-3 to TRBJ1-2, with unresolved D. Trimming took off 5 bases at V and 5 bases at J, with 15 bases between the two ends. The germline CDR1 and CDR2 sequences are MNHEY and SVGEGT. The CDR3 runs to 14 residues.

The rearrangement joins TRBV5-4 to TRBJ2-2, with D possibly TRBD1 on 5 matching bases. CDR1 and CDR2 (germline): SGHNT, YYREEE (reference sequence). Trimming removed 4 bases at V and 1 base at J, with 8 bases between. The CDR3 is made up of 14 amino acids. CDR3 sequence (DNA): TGTGCCAGCAGCCTCGGACAGAACACCGGGGAGCTGTTTTTT. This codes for CASSLGQNTGELFF.

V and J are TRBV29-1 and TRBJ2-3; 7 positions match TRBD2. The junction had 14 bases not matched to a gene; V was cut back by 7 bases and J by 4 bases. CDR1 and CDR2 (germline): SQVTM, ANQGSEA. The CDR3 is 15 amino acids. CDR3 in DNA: TGCAGCGCCAGACTAGCCTCGGGGTTCGCAGATACGCAGTATTTT. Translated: CSARLASGFADTQYF.

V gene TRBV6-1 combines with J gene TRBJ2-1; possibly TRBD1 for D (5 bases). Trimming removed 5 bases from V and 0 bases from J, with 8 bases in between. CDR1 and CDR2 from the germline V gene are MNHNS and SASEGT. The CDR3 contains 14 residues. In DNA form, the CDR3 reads TGTGCCAGCAGTTATGACAGCTCCTACAATGAGCAGTTCTTC. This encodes CASSYDSSYNEQFF.

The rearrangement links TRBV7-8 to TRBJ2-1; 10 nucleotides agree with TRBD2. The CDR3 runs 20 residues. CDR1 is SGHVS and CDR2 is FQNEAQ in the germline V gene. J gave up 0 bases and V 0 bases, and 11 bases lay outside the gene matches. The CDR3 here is CASSLARAASGGDSYNEQFF. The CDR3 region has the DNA TGTGCCAGCAGCTTAGCGAGGGCGGCTAGCGGGGGCGACTCCTACAATGAGCAGTTCTTC.

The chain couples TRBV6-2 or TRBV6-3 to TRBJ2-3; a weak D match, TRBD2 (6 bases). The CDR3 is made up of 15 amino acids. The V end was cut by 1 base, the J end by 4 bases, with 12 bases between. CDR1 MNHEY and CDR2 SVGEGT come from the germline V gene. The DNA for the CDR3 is TGTGCCAGCAGTTACTTGGCGGGGAGCTCAGATACGCAGTATTTT. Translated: CASSYLAGSSDTQYF.

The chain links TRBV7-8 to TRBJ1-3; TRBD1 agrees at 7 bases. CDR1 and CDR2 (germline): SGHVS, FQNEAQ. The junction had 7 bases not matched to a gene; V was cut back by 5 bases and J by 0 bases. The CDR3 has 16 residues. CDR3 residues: CASSRRTGVSGNTIYF. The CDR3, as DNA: TGTGCCAGCAGCCGGCGGACAGGCGTCTCTGGAAACACCATATATTTT.

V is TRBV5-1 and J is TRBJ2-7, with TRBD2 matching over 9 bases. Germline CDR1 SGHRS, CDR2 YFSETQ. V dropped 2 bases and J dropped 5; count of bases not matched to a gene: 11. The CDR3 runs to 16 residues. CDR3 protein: CASSFLRVAGENEQYF. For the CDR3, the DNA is TGCGCCAGCAGCTTTTTGAGGGTAGCGGGAGAAAACGAGCAGTACTTC.

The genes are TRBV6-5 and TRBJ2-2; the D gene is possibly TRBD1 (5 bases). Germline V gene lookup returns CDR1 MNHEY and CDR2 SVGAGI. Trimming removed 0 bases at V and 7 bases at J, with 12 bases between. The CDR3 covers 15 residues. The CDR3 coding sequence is TGTGCCAGCAGTTACTCGATAGCAGGGAACGGGGAGCTGTTTTTT. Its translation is CASSYSIAGNGELFF.